The rows below give T cell receptor beta chains drawn from one sample of a study of technical replicates of blood from several donors. Generated by immunoSEQ multiplex PCR, the TCRdb table keeps only in-frame clones and is missing some. Of 55,000 to 65,000 clones in the sample, 86% were seen once. Sequencing used PBMCs. These receptors all come from a human donor in good health. Some clones in this sample may be carry-over from other donors' samples. The CDR3 runs from the conserved cysteine through the conserved F or W. Fields, in order: V gene, J gene, clone size, D gene, CDR3 length, CDR3 protein, CDR3 DNA. The D gene is left open where the match is weak. Clone size is given for some rows only: seen once, a few or many times, or a class if the clone is expanded.

V gene: TRBV4-2; J gene: TRBJ1-2; clone size: few; D gene: .; CDR3 length: 15; CDR3 protein: CASSQGGAQNYGYTF; CDR3 DNA: TGTGCCAGCAGCCAAGGGGGCGCCCAAAACTATGGCTACACCTTC
V gene: TRBV10-3; J gene: TRBJ2-2; clone size: .; D gene: .; CDR3 length: 13; CDR3 protein: CAIIEQNTGELFF; CDR3 DNA: TGTGCCATCATCGAACAGAACACCGGGGAGCTGTTTTTT
V gene: TRBV29-1; J gene: TRBJ2-3; clone size: .; D gene: .; CDR3 length: 14; CDR3 protein: CSVGTIRGTDTQYF; CDR3 DNA: TGCAGCGTGGGCACCATCCGTGGCACAGATACGCAGTATTTT
V gene: TRBV9; J gene: TRBJ1-2; clone size: .; D gene: TRBD1; CDR3 length: 14; CDR3 protein: CASSPETGAYGYTF; CDR3 DNA: TGTGCCAGCAGCCCGGAGACAGGGGCCTATGGCTACACCTTC
V gene: TRBV4-2; J gene: TRBJ2-1; clone size: .; D gene: .; CDR3 length: 15; CDR3 protein: CASSWGLESYNEQFF; CDR3 DNA: TGTGCCAGCAGCTGGGGACTCGAGAGCTACAATGAGCAGTTCTTC
V gene: TRBV7-8; J gene: TRBJ1-1; clone size: .; D gene: TRBD1; CDR3 length: 17; CDR3 protein: CASSYSPGQGDLSEAFF; CDR3 DNA: TGTGCCAGCAGCTACAGCCCGGGACAGGGAGATTTGTCTGAAGCTTTCTTT
V gene: TRBV5-1; J gene: TRBJ2-4; clone size: .; D gene: TRBD2; CDR3 length: 15; CDR3 protein: CASSRTSGSDNIQYF; CDR3 DNA: TGCGCCAGCAGCCGGACTAGCGGGAGTGATAACATTCAGTACTTC
V gene: TRBV2; J gene: TRBJ2-7; clone size: once; D gene: .; CDR3 length: 12; CDR3 protein: CASTSGGSEQYF; CDR3 DNA: TGTGCCAGCACCTCTGGGGGGAGCGAGCAGTACTTC
V gene: TRBV11-2; J gene: TRBJ1-4; clone size: .; D gene: .; CDR3 length: 15; CDR3 protein: CASSLGWQGGEKLFF; CDR3 DNA: TGTGCCAGCAGCTTAGGGTGGCAGGGAGGTGAAAAACTGTTTTTT
V gene: TRBV7-2; J gene: TRBJ2-3; clone size: .; D gene: .; CDR3 length: 13; CDR3 protein: CASSGAYTDTQYF; CDR3 DNA: TGTGCCAGCAGCGGGGCGTACACAGATACGCAGTATTTT
V gene: TRBV19; J gene: TRBJ2-7; clone size: .; D gene: TRBD1; CDR3 length: 12; CDR3 protein: CASSLDRDEQYF; CDR3 DNA: TGTGCCAGTAGCCTGGACAGGGACGAGCAGTACTTC
V gene: TRBV7-2; J gene: TRBJ2-5; clone size: .; D gene: .; CDR3 length: 13; CDR3 protein: CASSLRRVETQYF; CDR3 DNA: TGTGCCAGCAGCTTACGGAGGGTGGAGACCCAGTACTTC
V gene: TRBV2; J gene: TRBJ2-1; clone size: .; D gene: .; CDR3 length: 11; CDR3 protein: CVSGSYNEQFF; CDR3 DNA: TGTGTCTCCGGCTCCTACAATGAGCAGTTCTTC
V gene: TRBV5-1; J gene: TRBJ2-5; clone size: .; D gene: TRBD2; CDR3 length: 13; CDR3 protein: CASSDGGARTQYF; CDR3 DNA: TGCGCCAGCAGCGACGGGGGGGCGAGAACCCAGTACTTC
V gene: TRBV1; J gene: TRBJ2-5; clone size: .; D gene: .; CDR3 length: 15; CDR3 protein: CTSIGVAGGRETQYF; CDR3 DNA: TGCACCAGCATCGGAGTAGCGGGGGGGCGAGAGACCCAGTACTTC
V gene: TRBV30; J gene: TRBJ2-7; clone size: once; D gene: .; CDR3 length: 13; CDR3 protein: CAWSLGRSYEQYF; CDR3 DNA: TGTGCCTGGAGTCTAGGCCGATCCTACGAGCAGTACTTC
V gene: TRBV7-3; J gene: TRBJ2-5; clone size: .; D gene: TRBD1; CDR3 length: 16; CDR3 protein: CASSPGQGGVQETQYF; CDR3 DNA: TGTGCCAGCAGCCCGGGACAGGGGGGGGTCCAAGAGACCCAGTACTTC
V gene: TRBV6-6; J gene: TRBJ2-1; clone size: .; D gene: TRBD1; CDR3 length: 12; CDR3 protein: CASTQRQGEQFF; CDR3 DNA: TGTGCCAGCACCCAGAGACAGGGTGAGCAGTTCTTC
V gene: TRBV7-9; J gene: TRBJ2-5; clone size: few; D gene: .; CDR3 length: 15; CDR3 protein: CASSFLGGVQETQYF; CDR3 DNA: TGTGCCAGCAGCTTCCTAGGGGGGGTCCAAGAGACCCAGTACTTC
V gene: TRBV2; J gene: TRBJ2-5; clone size: .; D gene: .; CDR3 length: 15; CDR3 protein: CASRALGAGVETQYF; CDR3 DNA: TGTGCCAGCAGGGCCCTGGGGGCGGGGGTCGAGACCCAGTACTTC
V gene: TRBV10-3; J gene: TRBJ2-1; clone size: .; D gene: TRBD2; CDR3 length: 17; CDR3 protein: CAISEIAGATLYNEQFF; CDR3 DNA: TGTGCCATCAGTGAGATAGCGGGGGCTACCCTTTACAATGAGCAGTTCTTC
V gene: TRBV18; J gene: TRBJ1-3; clone size: .; D gene: TRBD1; CDR3 length: 16; CDR3 protein: CASSPPSSGGGNTIYF; CDR3 DNA: TGTGCCAGCTCACCACCGAGTTCAGGGGGCGGAAACACCATATATTTT
V gene: TRBV7-9; J gene: TRBJ2-3; clone size: .; D gene: .; CDR3 length: 18; CDR3 protein: CASSLLGHSGQGTDTQYF; CDR3 DNA: TGTGCCAGCAGCTTATTGGGTCATAGCGGACAGGGCACAGATACGCAGTATTTT
V gene: TRBV5-4; J gene: TRBJ2-5; clone size: .; D gene: TRBD1; CDR3 length: 14; CDR3 protein: CASSRDRAAGTQYF; CDR3 DNA: TGTGCCAGCAGCAGGGACAGGGCGGCGGGGACCCAGTACTTC
V gene: TRBV4-3; J gene: TRBJ2-3; clone size: .; D gene: TRBD1; CDR3 length: 16; CDR3 protein: CASSPSWTGGPDTQYF; CDR3 DNA: TGCGCCAGCAGCCCTAGCTGGACAGGGGGTCCAGATACGCAGTATTTT
V gene: TRBV9; J gene: TRBJ2-5; clone size: .; D gene: TRBD2; CDR3 length: 15; CDR3 protein: CASSVAAGVQETQYF; CDR3 DNA: TGTGCCAGCAGCGTAGCAGCGGGGGTTCAAGAGACCCAGTACTTC
V gene: TRBV4-1; J gene: TRBJ2-7; clone size: once; D gene: TRBD2; CDR3 length: 16; CDR3 protein: CASSQVLAGGPYEQYF; CDR3 DNA: TGCGCCAGCAGCCAAGTTCTAGCGGGAGGACCATACGAGCAGTACTTC
V gene: TRBV5-4; J gene: TRBJ1-1; clone size: .; D gene: .; CDR3 length: 15; CDR3 protein: CASSRPLGSNTEAFF; CDR3 DNA: TGTGCCAGCAGCCGCCCTCTGGGCAGTAACACTGAAGCTTTCTTT
V gene: TRBV30; J gene: TRBJ1-6; clone size: .; D gene: .; CDR3 length: 14; CDR3 protein: CAWSDLPSNSPLHF; CDR3 DNA: TGTGCCTGGAGTGATCTACCGAGTAATTCACCCCTCCACTTT
V gene: TRBV5-1; J gene: TRBJ2-7; clone size: few; D gene: .; CDR3 length: 12; CDR3 protein: CASSLDGNEQYF; CDR3 DNA: TGCGCCAGCAGCTTGGACGGGAACGAGCAGTACTTC
V gene: TRBV4-3; J gene: TRBJ2-7; clone size: few; D gene: .; CDR3 length: 15; CDR3 protein: CASSQDWSRNYEQYF; CDR3 DNA: TGCGCCAGCAGCCAAGATTGGTCCAGAAACTACGAGCAGTACTTC
V gene: TRBV11-2; J gene: TRBJ2-7; clone size: .; D gene: TRBD1; CDR3 length: 15; CDR3 protein: CASSLDLGTDYEQYF; CDR3 DNA: TGTGCCAGCAGCTTAGATCTCGGGACAGACTACGAGCAGTACTTC
V gene: TRBV20-1; J gene: TRBJ1-1; clone size: .; D gene: .; CDR3 length: 11; CDR3 protein: CSAPSSTEAFF; CDR3 DNA: TGCAGTGCTCCTAGCAGCACTGAAGCTTTCTTT
V gene: TRBV20-1; J gene: TRBJ1-3; clone size: .; D gene: .; CDR3 length: 11; CDR3 protein: CSASGGGAIYF; CDR3 DNA: TGCAGTGCTTCCGGCGGGGGCGCCATATATTTT
V gene: TRBV9; J gene: TRBJ2-3; clone size: .; D gene: .; CDR3 length: 14; CDR3 protein: CASSVAPTADTQYF; CDR3 DNA: TGTGCCAGCAGCGTAGCCCCCACTGCAGATACGCAGTATTTT
V gene: TRBV7-2; J gene: TRBJ2-2; clone size: .; D gene: TRBD2; CDR3 length: 15; CDR3 protein: CASTRTSGQPGELFF; CDR3 DNA: TGTGCCAGCACCCGGACTAGCGGGCAACCCGGGGAGCTGTTTTTT
V gene: TRBV11-1; J gene: TRBJ1-2; clone size: many; D gene: TRBD1; CDR3 length: 16; CDR3 protein: CASSLFYVPGGYGYTF; CDR3 DNA: TGTGCCAGCAGCTTATTCTACGTTCCAGGGGGATATGGCTACACCTTC
V gene: TRBV5-3; J gene: TRBJ2-6; clone size: .; D gene: TRBD1; CDR3 length: 20; CDR3 protein: CARSLRRGTGESSGANVLTF; CDR3 DNA: TGTGCCAGAAGCTTGCGGAGGGGGACAGGGGAGAGCTCTGGGGCCAACGTCCTGACTTTC
V gene: TRBV7-2; J gene: TRBJ2-1; clone size: .; D gene: TRBD2; CDR3 length: 18; CDR3 protein: CASSPDGFLAGGRSEQFF; CDR3 DNA: TGTGCCAGCAGCCCCGATGGATTTCTAGCGGGGGGTCGGAGTGAGCAGTTCTTC
V gene: TRBV19; J gene: TRBJ2-7; clone size: .; D gene: .; CDR3 length: 14; CDR3 protein: CASSILALSPEQYF; CDR3 DNA: TGTGCCAGTAGTATTCTAGCCCTTTCCCCCGAGCAGTACTTC
V gene: TRBV7-9; J gene: TRBJ1-5; clone size: .; D gene: .; CDR3 length: 14; CDR3 protein: CASSPDTIYQPQHF; CDR3 DNA: TGTGCCAGCAGCCCCGACACAATTTATCAGCCCCAGCATTTT
V gene: TRBV6-1; J gene: TRBJ2-7; clone size: once; D gene: TRBD1; CDR3 length: 14; CDR3 protein: CASSPRDRVYEQYF; CDR3 DNA: TGTGCCAGCAGTCCCCGGGACAGGGTCTACGAGCAGTACTTC
V gene: TRBV10-3; J gene: TRBJ2-2; clone size: .; D gene: TRBD1; CDR3 length: 17; CDR3 protein: CAISESQWTGNTGELFF; CDR3 DNA: TGTGCCATCAGTGAGTCTCAGTGGACAGGCAACACCGGGGAGCTGTTTTTT
V gene: TRBV5-4; J gene: TRBJ1-3; clone size: .; D gene: TRBD1; CDR3 length: 14; CDR3 protein: CASSSGQLGNTIYF; CDR3 DNA: TGTGCCAGCAGCTCGGGACAGCTTGGAAACACCATATATTTT
V gene: TRBV30; J gene: TRBJ2-7; clone size: .; D gene: .; CDR3 length: 12; CDR3 protein: CAWTRETYEQYF; CDR3 DNA: TGTGCCTGGACACGGGAGACCTACGAGCAGTACTTC
V gene: TRBV13; J gene: TRBJ2-1; clone size: once; D gene: TRBD2; CDR3 length: 17; CDR3 protein: CASRRTSGRAEGNEQFF; CDR3 DNA: TGTGCCAGCAGGCGGACTAGCGGGAGGGCCGAGGGAAATGAGCAGTTCTTC
V gene: TRBV5-1; J gene: TRBJ1-2; clone size: .; D gene: .; CDR3 length: 13; CDR3 protein: CASSLDREFGYTF; CDR3 DNA: TGCGCCAGCAGCTTGGACAGGGAGTTTGGCTACACCTTC
V gene: TRBV5-1; J gene: TRBJ1-1; clone size: .; D gene: TRBD1; CDR3 length: 13; CDR3 protein: CASSRTGETEAFF; CDR3 DNA: TGCGCCAGCAGCAGGACAGGAGAAACTGAAGCTTTCTTT
V gene: TRBV4-3; J gene: TRBJ2-1; clone size: .; D gene: .; CDR3 length: 14; CDR3 protein: CASSQDRGTNEQFF; CDR3 DNA: TGCGCCAGCAGCCAAGATCGGGGGACCAATGAGCAGTTCTTC
V gene: TRBV5-1; J gene: TRBJ2-5; clone size: .; D gene: TRBD1; CDR3 length: 16; CDR3 protein: CASSPPDRGGLGTQYF; CDR3 DNA: TGCGCCAGCAGCCCCCCGGACAGGGGGGGATTGGGGACCCAGTACTTC
V gene: TRBV30; J gene: TRBJ2-7; clone size: .; D gene: .; CDR3 length: 12; CDR3 protein: CAWRVSSYEQYF; CDR3 DNA: TGTGCCTGGAGAGTGAGCTCCTACGAGCAGTACTTC
V gene: TRBV11-2; J gene: TRBJ1-4; clone size: .; D gene: .; CDR3 length: 17; CDR3 protein: CASSLRGGTSGDEKLFF; CDR3 DNA: TGTGCCAGCAGCTTAAGGGGGGGGACATCGGGCGATGAAAAACTGTTTTTT
V gene: TRBV7-2; J gene: TRBJ2-1; clone size: .; D gene: TRBD2; CDR3 length: 15; CDR3 protein: CASSLSAGEYNEQFF; CDR3 DNA: TGTGCCAGCAGCTTATCTGCGGGGGAATACAATGAGCAGTTCTTC
V gene: TRBV30; J gene: TRBJ2-7; clone size: .; D gene: TRBD2; CDR3 length: 15; CDR3 protein: CAWSAGLAGTYEQYF; CDR3 DNA: TGTGCCTGGAGCGCTGGACTAGCGGGAACCTACGAGCAGTACTTC